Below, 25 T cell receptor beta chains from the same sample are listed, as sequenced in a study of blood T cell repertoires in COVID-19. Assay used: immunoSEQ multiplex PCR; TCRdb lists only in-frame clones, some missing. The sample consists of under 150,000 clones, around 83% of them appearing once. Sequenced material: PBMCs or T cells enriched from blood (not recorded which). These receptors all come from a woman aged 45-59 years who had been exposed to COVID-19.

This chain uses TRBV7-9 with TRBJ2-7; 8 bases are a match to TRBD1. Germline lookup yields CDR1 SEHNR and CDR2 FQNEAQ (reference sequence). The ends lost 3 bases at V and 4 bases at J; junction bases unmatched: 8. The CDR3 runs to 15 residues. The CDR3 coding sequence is TGTGCCAGCAGCTTCCCCCCAGGGGGCGGGTACGAGCAGTACTTC. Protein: CASSFPPGGGYEQYF.

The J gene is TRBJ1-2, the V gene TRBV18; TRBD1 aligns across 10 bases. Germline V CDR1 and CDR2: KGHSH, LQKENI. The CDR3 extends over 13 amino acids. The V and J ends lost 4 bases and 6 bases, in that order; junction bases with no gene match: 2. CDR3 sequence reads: CASSRDRGDGYTF. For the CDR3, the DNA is TGTGCCAGCTCACGGGACAGGGGAGATGGCTACACCTTC.

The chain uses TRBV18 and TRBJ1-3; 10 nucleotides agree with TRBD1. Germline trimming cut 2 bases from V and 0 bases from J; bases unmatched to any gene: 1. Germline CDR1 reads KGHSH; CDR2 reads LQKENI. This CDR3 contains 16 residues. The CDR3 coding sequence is TGTGCCAGCTCACCAGGACAGGGGGGCTCTGGAAACACCATATATTTT. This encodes CASSPGQGGSGNTIYF. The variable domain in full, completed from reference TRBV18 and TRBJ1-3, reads NAGVMQNPRHLVRRRGQEARLRCSPMKGHSHVYWYRQLPEEGLKFMVYLQKENIIDESGMPKERFSAEFPKEGPSILRIQQVVRGDSAAYFCASSPGQGGSGNTIYFGEGSWLTVV.

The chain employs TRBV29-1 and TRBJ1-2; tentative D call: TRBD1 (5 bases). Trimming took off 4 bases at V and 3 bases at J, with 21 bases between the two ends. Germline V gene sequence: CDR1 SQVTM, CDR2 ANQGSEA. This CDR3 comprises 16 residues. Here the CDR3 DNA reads TGCAGCGTTGGGGGTCGGTATCGGGGAGGGGACTATGGCTACACCTTC. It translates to CSVGGRYRGGDYGYTF.

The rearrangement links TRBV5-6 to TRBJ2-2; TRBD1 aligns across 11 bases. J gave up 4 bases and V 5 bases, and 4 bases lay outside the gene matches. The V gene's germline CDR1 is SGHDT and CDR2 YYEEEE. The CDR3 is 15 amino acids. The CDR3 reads CASRRTGGLTGELFF. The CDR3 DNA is TGTGCCAGCAGGAGGACAGGGGGCCTCACCGGGGAGCTGTTTTTT. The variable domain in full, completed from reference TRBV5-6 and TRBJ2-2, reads DAGVTQSPTHLIKTRGQQVTLRCSPKSGHDTVSWYQQALGQGPQFIFQYYEEEERQRGNFPDRFSGHQFPNYSSELNVNALLLGDSALYLCASRRTGGLTGELFFGEGSRLTVL.

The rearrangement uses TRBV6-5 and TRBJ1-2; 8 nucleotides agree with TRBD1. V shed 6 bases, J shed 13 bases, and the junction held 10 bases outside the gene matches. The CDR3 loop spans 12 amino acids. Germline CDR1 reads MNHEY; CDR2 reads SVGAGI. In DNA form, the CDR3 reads TGTGCCAGCAGCCCAAAAGGAACAGGGGGCACCTTC. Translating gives CASSPKGTGGTF.

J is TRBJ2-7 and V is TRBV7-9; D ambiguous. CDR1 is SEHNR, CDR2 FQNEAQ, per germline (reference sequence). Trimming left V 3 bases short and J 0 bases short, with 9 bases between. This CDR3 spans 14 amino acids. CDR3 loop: CASSFVGSSYEQYF. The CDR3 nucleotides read TGTGCCAGCAGCTTCGTTGGTAGCTCCTACGAGCAGTACTTC.

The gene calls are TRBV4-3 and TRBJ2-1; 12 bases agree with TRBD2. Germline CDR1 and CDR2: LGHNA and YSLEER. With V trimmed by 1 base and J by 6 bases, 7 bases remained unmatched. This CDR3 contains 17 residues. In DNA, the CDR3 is TGCGCCAGCAGCCAAGGGACGCTAGCGGGAGGGCCCAATGAGCAGTTCTTC. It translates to CASSQGTLAGGPNEQFF.

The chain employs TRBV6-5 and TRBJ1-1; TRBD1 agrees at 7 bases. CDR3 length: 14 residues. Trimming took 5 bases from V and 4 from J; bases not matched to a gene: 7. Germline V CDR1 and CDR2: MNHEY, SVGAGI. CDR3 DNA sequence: TGTGCCAGCAGTCCCACAGGGGAATTCACTGAAGCTTTCTTT. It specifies CASSPTGEFTEAFF.

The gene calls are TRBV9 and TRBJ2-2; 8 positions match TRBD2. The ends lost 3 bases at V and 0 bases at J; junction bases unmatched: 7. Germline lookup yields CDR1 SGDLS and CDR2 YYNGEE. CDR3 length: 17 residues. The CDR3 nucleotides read TGTGCCAGCAGCGACCCGATAGCGGGGACGAACACCGGGGAGCTGTTTTTT. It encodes CASSDPIAGTNTGELFF. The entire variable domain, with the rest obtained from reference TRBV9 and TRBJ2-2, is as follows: DSGVTQTPKHLITATGQRVTLRCSPRSGDLSVYWYQQSLDQGLQFLIQYYNGEERAKGNILERFSAQQFPDLHSELNLSSLELGDSALYFCASSDPIAGTNTGELFFGEGSRLTVL.

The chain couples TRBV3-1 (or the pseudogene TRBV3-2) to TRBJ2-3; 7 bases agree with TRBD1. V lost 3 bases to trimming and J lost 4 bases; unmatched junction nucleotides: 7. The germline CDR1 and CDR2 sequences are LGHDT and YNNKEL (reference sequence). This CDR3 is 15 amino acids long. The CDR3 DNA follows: TGTGCCAGCAGCCACGACAGGGTAGCATCAGATACGCAGTATTTT. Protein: CASSHDRVASDTQYF.

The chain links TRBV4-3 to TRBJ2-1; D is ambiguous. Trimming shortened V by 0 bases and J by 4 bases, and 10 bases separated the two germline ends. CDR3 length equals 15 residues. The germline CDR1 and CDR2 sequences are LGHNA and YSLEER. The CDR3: CASSQEWSLYNEQFF. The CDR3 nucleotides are TGCGCCAGCAGCCAAGAGTGGAGCCTTTACAATGAGCAGTTCTTC.

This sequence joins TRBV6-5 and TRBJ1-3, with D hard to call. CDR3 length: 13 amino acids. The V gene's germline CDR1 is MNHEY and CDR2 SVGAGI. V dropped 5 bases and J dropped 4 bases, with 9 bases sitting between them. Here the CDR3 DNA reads TGTGCCAGCAGTCCCCCGGGAGGAAACACCATATATTTT. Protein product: CASSPPGGNTIYF.

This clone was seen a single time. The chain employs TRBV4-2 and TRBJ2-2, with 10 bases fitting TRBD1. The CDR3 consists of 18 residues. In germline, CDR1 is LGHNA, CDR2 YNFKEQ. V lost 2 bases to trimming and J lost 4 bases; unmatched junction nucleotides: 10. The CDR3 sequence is CASSQKPAGTGATGELFF. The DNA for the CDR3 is TGTGCCAGCAGCCAAAAGCCCGCCGGGACAGGGGCCACCGGGGAGCTGTTTTTT.

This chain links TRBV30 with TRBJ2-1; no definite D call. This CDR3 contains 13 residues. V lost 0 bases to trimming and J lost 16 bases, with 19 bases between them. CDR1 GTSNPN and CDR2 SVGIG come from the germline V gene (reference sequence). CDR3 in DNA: TGTGCCTGGAGTGTAAGGTCCGGTAGTCAGACTTTCTTC. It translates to CAWSVRSGSQTFF.

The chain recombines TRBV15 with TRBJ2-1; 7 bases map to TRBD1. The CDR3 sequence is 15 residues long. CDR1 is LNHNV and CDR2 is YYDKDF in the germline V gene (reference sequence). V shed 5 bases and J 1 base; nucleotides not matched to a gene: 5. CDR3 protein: CATSHRGSSYNEQFF. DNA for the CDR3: TGTGCCACCAGCCACAGGGGTTCTTCCTACAATGAGCAGTTCTTC.

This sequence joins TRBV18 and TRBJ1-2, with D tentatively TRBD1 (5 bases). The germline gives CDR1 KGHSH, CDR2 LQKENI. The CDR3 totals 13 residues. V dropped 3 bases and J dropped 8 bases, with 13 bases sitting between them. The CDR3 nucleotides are TGTGCCAGCTCACCGGTACAGGCCCGAGGCTACACCTTC. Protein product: CASSPVQARGYTF.

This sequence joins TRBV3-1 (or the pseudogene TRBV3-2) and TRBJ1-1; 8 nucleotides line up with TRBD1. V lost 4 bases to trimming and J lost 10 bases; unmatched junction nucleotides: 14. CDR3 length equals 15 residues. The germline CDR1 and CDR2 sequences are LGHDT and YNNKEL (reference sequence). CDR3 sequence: CASSLETGAGGSAFF. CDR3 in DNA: TGTGCCAGCAGCCTAGAGACAGGGGCCGGCGGGTCAGCTTTCTTT.

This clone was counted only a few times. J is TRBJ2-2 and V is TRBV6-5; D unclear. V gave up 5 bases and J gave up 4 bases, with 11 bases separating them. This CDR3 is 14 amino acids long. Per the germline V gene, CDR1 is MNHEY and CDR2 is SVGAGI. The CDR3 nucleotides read TGTGCCAGCAGTCCCCCCCCTAGCACCGGGGAGCTGTTTTTT. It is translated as CASSPPPSTGELFF.

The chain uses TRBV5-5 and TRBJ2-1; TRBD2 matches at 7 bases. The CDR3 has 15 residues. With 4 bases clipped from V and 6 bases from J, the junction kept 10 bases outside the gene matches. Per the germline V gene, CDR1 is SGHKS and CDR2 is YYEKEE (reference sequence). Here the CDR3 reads CASSREASGFNEQFF. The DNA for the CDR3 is TGTGCCAGCAGCCGTGAGGCTAGCGGATTCAATGAGCAGTTCTTC.

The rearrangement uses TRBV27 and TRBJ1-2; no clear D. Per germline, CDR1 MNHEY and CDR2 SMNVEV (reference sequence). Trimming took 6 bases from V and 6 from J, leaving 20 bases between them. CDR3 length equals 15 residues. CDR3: CASSVTGGSANGYTF. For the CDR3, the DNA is TGTGCCAGCAGCGTCACGGGAGGTTCAGCCAATGGCTACACCTTC.

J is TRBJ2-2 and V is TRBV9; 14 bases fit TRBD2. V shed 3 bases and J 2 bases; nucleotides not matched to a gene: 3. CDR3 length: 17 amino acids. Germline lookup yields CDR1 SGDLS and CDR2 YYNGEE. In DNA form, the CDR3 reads TGTGCCAGCAGCGGGACTAGCGGGGGGACCAACACCGGGGAGCTGTTTTTT. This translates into CASSGTSGGTNTGELFF. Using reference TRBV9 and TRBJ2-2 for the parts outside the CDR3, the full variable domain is DSGVTQTPKHLITATGQRVTLRCSPRSGDLSVYWYQQSLDQGLQFLIQYYNGEERAKGNILERFSAQQFPDLHSELNLSSLELGDSALYFCASSGTSGGTNTGELFFGEGSRLTVL.

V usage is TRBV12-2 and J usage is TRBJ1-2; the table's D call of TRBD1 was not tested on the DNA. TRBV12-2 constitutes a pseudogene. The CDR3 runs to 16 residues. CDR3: CASRLGPGQSNYGYTF. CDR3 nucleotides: TGTGCAAGTCGCTTAGGTCCAGGACAGTCGAACTATGGCTACACCTTC.

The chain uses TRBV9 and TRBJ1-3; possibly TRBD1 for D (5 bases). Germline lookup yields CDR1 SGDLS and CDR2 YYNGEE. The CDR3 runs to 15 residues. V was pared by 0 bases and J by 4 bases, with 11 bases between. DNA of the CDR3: TGTGCCAGCAGCGTAGGCAGGGTTCTCGGAAACACCATATATTTT. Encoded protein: CASSVGRVLGNTIYF.

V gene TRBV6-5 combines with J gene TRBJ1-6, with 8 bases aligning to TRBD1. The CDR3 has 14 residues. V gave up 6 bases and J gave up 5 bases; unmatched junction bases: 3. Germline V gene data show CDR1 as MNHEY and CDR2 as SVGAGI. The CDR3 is CASRPTGDNSPLHF. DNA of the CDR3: TGTGCCAGCAGGCCGACAGGGGATAATTCACCCCTCCACTTT.